These T cell receptor beta chains were read from a single sample in a study of blood T cells in healthy people across ages. TCRdb used MiXCR to reprocess the 5' RACE reads, holding one entry per CDR3 protein. The sample yields 800,000 or so distinct CDR3 sequences, approximately 65% seen once. Sequenced input: blood. The receptors here all came from a man under 40 in good health. Each CDR3 is given with its conserved first and last residue. The D gene is left open where the match is weak. Some rows mark clone size as missing; the rest say once, few, many or name a class of expanded clone.

TRBV7-9,-,TRBJ2-5,-,TGTGCCAGCAGCATGACCCAGGGGAGACAGTACTTC,CASSMTQGRQYF
TRBV20-1,TRBD1,TRBJ1-2,-,TGCAGTGCTTACCCGGGACAGGGGGGCTACACCTTC,CSAYPGQGGYTF
TRBV4-1,-,TRBJ2-7,-,TGCGCCAGCAGCCAAGGAGCCAGCGCCGAGCAGTACTTC,CASSQGASAEQYF
TRBV6-6,-,TRBJ2-7,-,TGTGCCAGCAGTTACTCTCGGCGGTACGAGCAGTACTTC,CASSYSRRYEQYF
TRBV20-1,TRBD2,TRBJ2-1,-,TGCAGTGCTGGCCGCGAAGCGGGGGGGCCTTTTTTGAATGAGCAGTTCTTC,CSAGREAGGPFLNEQFF
TRBV15,-,TRBJ2-3,few,TGTGCCACCAGCAGAGATCTTACAGATACGCAGTATTTT,CATSRDLTDTQYF
TRBV20-1,TRBD2,TRBJ2-3,-,TGCAGTGCTAGGGACGGATTAGGAGCGGGGGGCACAGATACGCAGTATTTT,CSARDGLGAGGTDTQYF
TRBV7-9,-,TRBJ2-7,-,TGTGCCAGCAGCTTAGTGTCGGACGGGAACTACGAGCAGTACTTC,CASSLVSDGNYEQYF
TRBV6-6,-,TRBJ2-7,-,TGTGCCAGCAGACCTCGGACGGACTCCTACGAGCAGTACTTC,CASRPRTDSYEQYF
TRBV10-3,TRBD2,TRBJ2-7,-,TGTGCCATCAGTGAGTCCCCGGGACTAGCGCGCGAGCAGTACTTC,CAISESPGLAREQYF
TRBV7-3,-,TRBJ2-3,-,TGTGCCAGCAGCTTAACTAACTTAGATACGCAGTATTTT,CASSLTNLDTQYF
TRBV7-2,-,TRBJ2-6,few,TGTGCCAGCAGCTTACGGGCCGGCAGGGCCTCTGGGGCCAACGTCCTGACTTTC,CASSLRAGRASGANVLTF
TRBV6-6,TRBD1,TRBJ2-7,-,TGTGCCAGCAGTTACGCGGGACAGGGGGATGTTGAGCAGTACTTC,CASSYAGQGDVEQYF
TRBV27,-,TRBJ1-2,-,TGTGCCAGCAGAGGGGGGCGCTGGGGATGGGGCTACACCTTC,CASRGGRWGWGYTF
TRBV12-3/TRBV12-4,TRBD1,TRBJ1-4,few,TGTGCCAGCAGAAAGGGGGACAGCCTGGAAAAACTGTTTTTT,CASRKGDSLEKLFF
TRBV4-2,-,TRBJ2-6,few,TGTGCCAGCAGCCAAGATTGGGCGTTGCGGGGTCCAAGCTCTGGGGCCAACGTCCTGACTTTC,CASSQDWALRGPSSGANVLTF
TRBV7-9,TRBD1,TRBJ2-7,-,TGTGCCAGCAGCGGAACTGGGACAGCCCCTAGCTCCTACGAGCAGTACTTC,CASSGTGTAPSSYEQYF
TRBV5-1,-,TRBJ1-2,-,TGCGCCAGCAGCGGGACGGGTAACTATGGCTACACCTTC,CASSGTGNYGYTF
TRBV3-1,-,TRBJ2-5,-,TGTGCCAGCAGCCATAAGGCTAACACGTACCAAGAGACCCAGTACTTC,CASSHKANTYQETQYF
TRBV11-2,TRBD2,TRBJ2-1,-,TGTGCCAGCAGCGCGGCCGGGACTAGCGGGAATGAGCAGTTCTTC,CASSAAGTSGNEQFF
TRBV7-2,-,TRBJ2-4,-,TGTGCCAGCAGCTCCCGGGACGGATCAAAATATTCCAAAAACATTCAGTACTTC,CASSSRDGSKYSKNIQYF
TRBV6-2/TRBV6-3,-,TRBJ2-7,-,TGTGCCAGCGGGGCGGGGCCTTCCTACGAGCAGTACTTC,CASGAGPSYEQYF
TRBV29-1,-,TRBJ1-4,-,TGCAGCGTTGGGGACGGGGGGTTAGGTGAAAAACTGTTTTTT,CSVGDGGLGEKLFF